This T cell receptor (beta chain) was captured in a study of blood T cell repertoires in COVID-19. Measured with immunoSEQ multiplex PCR; TCRdb has only the in-frame clones, and not every one. The sample lists 70,000 or so clones; around 87% were seen once. The CDR3 loop spans 16 amino acids. Trimming took 4 bases from V and 0 from J; bases not matched to a gene: 6. CDR1 is SGHRS, CDR2 YFSETQ, per germline. The sequence derives from an elderly woman with active or convalescent COVID-19. The V and J genes are TRBV5-1 and TRBJ1-1; 10 bases are a match to TRBD1. The sample was peripheral blood. The CDR3 DNA follows: TGCGCCAGCAGCACTGGGACAGGGGTCATGAACACTGAAGCTTTCTTT. As protein: CASSTGTGVMNTEAFF.